The rows below give T cell receptor beta chains drawn from one sample of a study of metastatic and nonmetastatic thyroid tumors. MiXCR was used by TCRdb to re-call the PCR reads. Counted here are about 40,000 clones, about 17% occurring once; the ten biggest clones make up less than 4.5%. Material for sequencing was blood. The receptors derive from a female donor with papillary thyroid cancer or a benign thyroid nodule (not recorded which). Some clones in this sample may be carry-over from other donors' samples. Both conserved end residues are part of each CDR3. Each record gives: J gene, D gene, CDR3 length, clone size, V gene, CDR3 protein, CDR3 DNA. D genes are given only for firm matches. Only part of the rows carry a size: once, few, many, or a class if the clone is expanded.

j_gene: TRBJ1-5; d_gene: -; len: 13; abundance: many; v_gene: TRBV12-3/TRBV12-4; CDR3aa: CASSLTLSQPQHF; CDR3nt: TGTGCCAGCAGTTTAACCCTAAGTCAGCCCCAGCATTTT
j_gene: TRBJ2-3; d_gene: TRBD2; len: 12; abundance: many; v_gene: TRBV11-2; CDR3aa: CASSPGGGTQYF; CDR3nt: TGTGCCAGCAGCCCGGGCGGGGGTACGCAGTATTTT
j_gene: TRBJ2-1; d_gene: -; len: 12; abundance: many; v_gene: TRBV10-3; CDR3aa: CAASGLYNEQFF; CDR3nt: TGTGCGGCCTCGGGTCTGTACAATGAGCAGTTCTTC
j_gene: TRBJ2-7; d_gene: TRBD1; len: 19; abundance: many; v_gene: TRBV5-1; CDR3aa: CASSRNLPRDRERSYEQYF; CDR3nt: TGCGCCAGCAGCCGGAATCTACCCCGGGACAGGGAGCGGTCCTACGAGCAGTACTTC
j_gene: TRBJ2-1; d_gene: -; len: 13; abundance: many; v_gene: TRBV14; CDR3aa: CASSQGLYNEQFF; CDR3nt: TGTGCCAGCAGCCAAGGACTCTACAATGAGCAGTTCTTC
j_gene: TRBJ2-5; d_gene: TRBD2; len: 15; abundance: many; v_gene: TRBV5-6; CDR3aa: CASSWRLADQETQYF; CDR3nt: TGTGCCAGCAGCTGGAGACTAGCGGACCAAGAGACCCAGTACTTC
j_gene: TRBJ2-3; d_gene: TRBD1; len: 16; abundance: many; v_gene: TRBV9; CDR3aa: CASSVVDRTSTDTQYF; CDR3nt: TGTGCCAGCAGCGTAGTGGACAGGACCAGCACAGATACGCAGTATTTT
j_gene: TRBJ2-7; d_gene: TRBD2; len: 15; abundance: many; v_gene: TRBV20-1; CDR3aa: CSARDSSGISYEQYF; CDR3nt: TGCAGTGCTAGAGATTCGAGCGGGATTTCTTACGAGCAGTACTTC
j_gene: TRBJ2-7; d_gene: TRBD1; len: 15; abundance: -; v_gene: TRBV18; CDR3aa: CASSPPGQGAYEQYF; CDR3nt: TGTGCCAGCTCACCGCCGGGACAGGGGGCGTACGAGCAGTACTTC
j_gene: TRBJ1-3; d_gene: -; len: 15; abundance: few; v_gene: TRBV6-1; CDR3aa: CASSVHRDSGNTIYF; CDR3nt: TGTGCCAGCAGTGTTCACCGGGACTCTGGAAACACCATATATTTT
j_gene: TRBJ1-1; d_gene: TRBD1; len: 14; abundance: many; v_gene: TRBV28; CDR3aa: CASRLGQTNTEAFF; CDR3nt: TGTGCCAGCAGGTTGGGACAGACAAACACTGAAGCTTTCTTT
j_gene: TRBJ2-3; d_gene: -; len: 15; abundance: few; v_gene: TRBV6-1; CDR3aa: CASSPRTKGTRTQYF; CDR3nt: TGTGCCAGCAGTCCTAGGACTAAAGGGACTCGTACGCAGTATTTT
j_gene: TRBJ2-5; d_gene: TRBD2; len: 13; abundance: many; v_gene: TRBV20-1; CDR3aa: CSVAGGPKETQYF; CDR3nt: TGCAGTGTAGCGGGAGGGCCCAAAGAGACCCAGTACTTC
j_gene: TRBJ1-1; d_gene: -; len: 11; abundance: many; v_gene: TRBV6-1; CDR3aa: CASRAWVEAFF; CDR3nt: TGTGCCAGCAGAGCATGGGTAGAAGCTTTCTTT
j_gene: TRBJ2-7; d_gene: TRBD2; len: 16; abundance: many; v_gene: TRBV28; CDR3aa: CAIRGSGGVSPYEQYF; CDR3nt: TGTGCCATCAGGGGTAGCGGGGGGGTAAGTCCCTACGAGCAGTACTTC
j_gene: TRBJ2-7; d_gene: TRBD1; len: 15; abundance: many; v_gene: TRBV27; CDR3aa: CASRFTGQGVYEQYF; CDR3nt: TGTGCCAGCAGATTCACAGGACAGGGGGTGTACGAGCAGTACTTC
j_gene: TRBJ1-5; d_gene: -; len: 17; abundance: many; v_gene: TRBV6-1; CDR3aa: CASSETYTGYSNQPQHF; CDR3nt: TGTGCCAGCAGTGAGACTTACACGGGCTATAGCAATCAGCCCCAGCATTTT
j_gene: TRBJ2-5; d_gene: -; len: 15; abundance: many; v_gene: TRBV2; CDR3aa: CASKERDRGMETQYF; CDR3nt: TGTGCCAGCAAAGAACGAGACAGAGGGATGGAGACCCAGTACTTC
j_gene: TRBJ2-2; d_gene: TRBD1; len: 15; abundance: many; v_gene: TRBV7-3; CDR3aa: CASSPDRGRTGELFF; CDR3nt: TGTGCCAGCAGCCCTGACAGGGGGCGGACCGGGGAGCTGTTTTTT
j_gene: TRBJ1-1; d_gene: -; len: 12; abundance: many; v_gene: TRBV25-1; CDR3aa: CASNKEAGATFF; CDR3nt: TGTGCCAGCAATAAGGAGGCGGGCGCCACTTTCTTT
j_gene: TRBJ2-7; d_gene: -; len: 14; abundance: many; v_gene: TRBV28; CDR3aa: CASSFGDRPGEQYF; CDR3nt: TGTGCCAGCAGTTTTGGGGATAGGCCGGGCGAGCAGTACTTC
j_gene: TRBJ2-7; d_gene: -; len: 13; abundance: few; v_gene: TRBV9; CDR3aa: CASSVGGEHEQYF; CDR3nt: TGTGCCAGCAGCGTAGGGGGGGAGCACGAGCAGTACTTC
j_gene: TRBJ2-2; d_gene: -; len: 13; abundance: -; v_gene: TRBV7-6; CDR3aa: CASSLWGTGELFF; CDR3nt: TGTGCCAGCAGCTTATGGGGCACCGGGGAGCTGTTTTTT
j_gene: TRBJ2-1; d_gene: TRBD2; len: 13; abundance: many; v_gene: TRBV4-2; CDR3aa: CASSPNRAGGQFF; CDR3nt: TGTGCCAGCAGTCCCAACCGAGCGGGAGGGCAGTTCTTC
j_gene: TRBJ2-1; d_gene: TRBD2; len: 14; abundance: many; v_gene: TRBV19; CDR3aa: CASRVAGGISEQFF; CDR3nt: TGTGCCAGTAGAGTAGCGGGAGGGATAAGTGAGCAGTTCTTC